This T cell receptor beta chain stems from a study of blood T cell repertoires in COVID-19. Whole-study context: From the United States, Italy and Spain came samples of acute and convalescent COVID-19.

The method was immunoSEQ multiplex PCR; TCRdb's version includes in-frame clones alone and lacks a portion of them. The profile shows approximately 280,000 clones, approximately 91% of them singletons. The CDR3 loop spans 19 amino acids. Sequenced input: peripheral blood. This sequence originates from a man aged 18 to 29 with active or convalescent COVID-19. The chain carries TRBV21-1 and TRBJ1-4; TRBD1 is taken as the D call from the table, unchecked against the DNA. TRBV21-1 is flagged as a pseudogene. The CDR3: CASSKGGRKTGYRREKLFF. The CDR3 DNA sequence: TGTGCCAGCAGCAAAGGAGGTCGCAAAACAGGGTACAGGAGGGAAAAACTGTTTTTT.